A single sample gave rise to the 26 T cell receptor beta chains below, sequenced in a study of relationships among human T cell subsets. From mRNA, alpha and beta CDR3 regions were amplified using semiquantitative ARM-PCR. ARM-PCR used tagged nested gene-specific primers, then communal superprimers for exponential amplification. TCRdb re-analysed the multiplex PCR reads in MiXCR, keeping a single row per CDR3 protein. The data hold 7,000 to 9,500 distinct CDR3 sequences, with around 52% observed a single time. Memory T cells were selected with anti-CD45RO beads from the CD45RA-negative fraction. Input material: memory T cells sorted from blood. The receptors come from a man aged 40-55 years in good health.

The V and J genes are TRBV12-3 or TRBV12-4 and TRBJ2-7; perhaps TRBD2 as D (6 bases). The CDR3 contains 13 residues. V lost 3 bases, J lost 6 bases, and 12 bases lay in between. The CDR3 sequence: CASSLAGPAEQYF. DNA of the CDR3: TGTGCCAGCAGTTTGGCGGGGCCGGCCGAGCAGTACTTC.

This chain connects TRBV7-9 to TRBJ2-5, with D possibly TRBD2 on 6 matching bases. The germline V and J ends were trimmed by 2 bases and 4 bases, with 20 bases remaining between them. Germline CDR1 SEHNR, CDR2 FQNEAQ (reference sequence). This CDR3 is 17 amino acids long. The CDR3 loop is CASSLRSGTGALETQYF. The CDR3 DNA is TGTGCCAGCAGCTTAAGGTCCGGGACTGGGGCGTTAGAGACCCAGTACTTC. Looking up the rest from reference TRBV7-9 and TRBJ2-5 gives the full variable domain: DTGVSQNPRHKITKRGQNVTFRCDPISEHNRLYWYRQTLGQGPEFLTYFQNEAQLEKSRLLSDRFSAERPKGSFSTLEIQRTEQGDSAMYLCASSLRSGTGALETQYFGPGTRLLVL.

The chain carries TRBV30 and TRBJ1-1, with D perhaps TRBD1 (5 bases). Per germline, CDR1 GTSNPN and CDR2 SVGIG (reference sequence). The CDR3 spans 12 residues. V shed 1 base and J shed 7 bases, with 10 bases lying between them. As DNA, the CDR3 is TGTGCCTGGAGTGCTAGGGACGGTGAAGCTTTCTTT. It yields the protein CAWSARDGEAFF.

This clonotype was observed a handful of times. The gene calls are TRBV11-2 and TRBJ1-1, with no clear D. V was clipped by 0 bases and J by 5 bases, with 7 bases between them. This CDR3 spans 13 amino acids. CDR1 and CDR2 from the germline V gene are SGHAT and FQNNGV. CDR3: CASSLDRVTEAFF. Here the CDR3 DNA reads TGTGCCAGCAGCTTAGATCGGGTAACTGAAGCTTTCTTT.

The CDR3 coding sequence is TGCAGTGCTTTAGGGGGGGACCACCTAGCCAAAAACATTCAGTACTTC. It encodes CSALGGDHLAKNIQYF. The chain recombines TRBV20-1 with TRBJ2-4, with a weak D call TRBD2 (7 bases). Trimming removed 5 bases at V and 0 bases at J, with 17 bases between. CDR1 and CDR2 (germline): DFQATT, SNEGSKA (reference sequence). This CDR3 is 16 amino acids long.

V gene TRBV11-3 combines with J gene TRBJ2-1; 9 bases fit TRBD2. The germline V gene has CDR1 SGHNT and CDR2 YENEEA. V lost 0 bases to trimming and J lost 8 bases; unmatched junction nucleotides: 8. This CDR3 comprises 16 residues. Written as DNA, the CDR3 is TGTGCCAGCAGCTTAGATGGGCGGGAGGGCCGGGATGAGCAGTTCTTC. Protein product: CASSLDGREGRDEQFF.

The rearrangement links TRBV14 to TRBJ2-3; 8 positions agree with TRBD2. Losses at the gene ends were 2 bases for V and 5 bases for J; bases not matched to a gene: 6. The CDR3 runs to 15 residues. Germline-derived CDR1 and CDR2 are SGHDN and FVKESK. The CDR3 DNA follows: TGTGCCAGCAGCCAAAGGACTAGCAGGGGAGATACGCAGTATTTT. Protein: CASSQRTSRGDTQYF.

This clonotype appeared a few times. The V call is TRBV28, the J call TRBJ2-3; no clear D. Germline CDR1 is MDHEN and CDR2 is SYDVKM. Between the trimmed V and J ends, which lost 5 bases and 2 bases, there was a span of 5 bases. The CDR3 contains 12 residues. The chain's CDR3 is CASSSFTDTQYF. The CDR3 DNA reads as TGTGCCAGCAGTAGTTTCACAGATACGCAGTATTTT.

V gene TRBV12-3 or TRBV12-4 combines with J gene TRBJ2-1; 12 bases match TRBD2. Trimming took 0 bases from V and 7 from J; bases not matched to a gene: 7. This CDR3 region has 17 residues. CDR3 DNA: TGTGCCAGCAGTTTAGCAACGCCCCTAGCGGGAGGGAATGAGCAGTTCTTC. Amino acid sequence: CASSLATPLAGGNEQFF.

The rearrangement joins TRBV29-1 to TRBJ1-5, with 10 bases identical to TRBD1. CDR3 size: 14 residues. Trimming removed 4 bases from V and 5 bases from J; junction bases left unmatched: 5. The germline CDR1 and CDR2 sequences are SQVTM and ANQGSEA. CDR3 DNA: TGCAGCGTTGGGGGACAGGGGTTCGATCAGCCCCAGCATTTT. Its translation: CSVGGQGFDQPQHF.

This clonotype has just a few counts. This chain joins TRBV11-1 and TRBJ2-1, with D unclear. CDR1 and CDR2 (germline): SGHAT, FQDESV (reference sequence). V lost 1 base, J lost 6 bases, and 16 bases lay in between. The CDR3 has 16 residues. In DNA, the CDR3 is TGTGCCAGCAGCTTAGGGGCTATAGTGAGTGGCAATGAGCAGTTCTTC. Translating it yields CASSLGAIVSGNEQFF.

The table lists this clonotype with a few counts. The chain uses TRBV30 and TRBJ1-6; the D gene is possibly TRBD1 (6 bases). V was pared by 5 bases and J by 6 bases, with 20 bases between. Germline V gene data show CDR1 as GTSNPN and CDR2 as SVGIG (reference sequence). This CDR3 contains 16 residues. CDR3 in amino acids: CAWSDTTGHGNSPLHF. CDR3 DNA sequence: TGTGCCTGGTCCGATACAACAGGGCACGGTAATTCACCCCTCCACTTT.

The chain carries TRBV4-1 and TRBJ1-5, with D possibly TRBD1 on 6 matching bases. The CDR3 is made up of 15 amino acids. The germline V gene encodes CDR1 MGHRA and CDR2 YSYEKL. The V end lost 0 bases, the J end lost 7 bases, and 13 bases lay between the germline ends. The CDR3 sequence is CASSQDWGLEQPQHF. The DNA for the CDR3 is TGCGCCAGCAGCCAAGATTGGGGGCTAGAACAGCCCCAGCATTTT.

The rearrangement joins TRBV28 to TRBJ1-4; possibly TRBD1 for D (6 bases). From germline, CDR1 is MDHEN and CDR2 SYDVKM. The CDR3 spans 15 residues. V was trimmed by 4 bases and J by 7 bases, leaving 16 bases between them. The CDR3 nucleotides are TGTGCCAGCAGTTATGTCAGGGGAAGTTCTGAAAAACTGTTTTTT. Residues: CASSYVRGSSEKLFF.

This clonotype was seen just once. The chain couples TRBV4-2 to TRBJ2-1, with 10 bases identical to TRBD2. The length of the CDR3 is 14 residues. Trimming took 5 bases from V and 4 from J; bases not matched to a gene: 2. Germline CDR1 reads LGHNA; CDR2 reads YNFKEQ. Written as DNA, the CDR3 is TGTGCCAGCAGCTCTAGCGGGAGTTACAATGAGCAGTTCTTC. Protein sequence: CASSSSGSYNEQFF.

The chain carries TRBV28 and TRBJ1-2, with D hard to call. Germline CDR1 reads MDHEN; CDR2 reads SYDVKM. With 6 bases removed from V and 3 bases from J, the gap between germline ends came to 8 bases. The CDR3 extends over 12 amino acids. DNA for the CDR3: TGTGCCAGCAGCCCTCCTGACTATGGCTACACCTTC. Its translation: CASSPPDYGYTF.

The rearrangement links TRBV18 to TRBJ2-6; 7 nucleotides line up with TRBD1. Germline CDR1 is KGHSH and CDR2 is LQKENI. The CDR3 has 16 amino acids. After removal of 0 bases from V and 8 bases from J, the junction contained 7 bases not matched to a gene. The CDR3 nucleotides are TGTGCCAGCTCACCACCGGCCAGGGGGTATCCCAACGTCCTGACTTTC. It is translated as CASSPPARGYPNVLTF.

This clonotype has more than one count but fewer than ten. The J gene is TRBJ2-2, the V gene TRBV20-1; TRBD2 matches at 14 bases. V lost 0 bases and J lost 3; bases outside the gene matches: 6. The CDR3 has 18 amino acids. Germline CDR1 and CDR2: DFQATT and SNEGSKA (reference sequence). Here the CDR3 reads CSARDGLAGGLDTGELFF. The CDR3 DNA reads TGCAGTGCTAGAGACGGACTAGCGGGAGGCCTCGACACCGGGGAGCTGTTTTTT.

The chain uses TRBV19 and TRBJ2-3; 9 positions agree with TRBD2. The CDR3 sequence is 14 residues long. Germline trimming cut 10 bases from V and 4 bases from J; bases unmatched to any gene: 9. Germline-derived CDR1 and CDR2 are LNHDA and SQIVND (reference sequence). This CDR3 reads CATTLPSGADTQYF. CDR3 DNA sequence: TGTGCCACTACACTGCCTAGCGGGGCAGATACGCAGTATTTT.

This rearrangement joins TRBV2 to TRBJ2-7; a weak D match, TRBD2 (7 bases). The CDR3 totals 13 residues. The V and J ends lost 7 bases and 5 bases respectively, with 15 bases between them. Germline V gene lookup returns CDR1 SNHLY and CDR2 FYNNEI. The DNA of the CDR3 is TGTGCCAGCAACCGGGGGGCAGCGAACGAGCAGTACTTC. This translates into CASNRGAANEQYF.

The chain uses TRBV11-2 and TRBJ2-7; 7 bases agree with TRBD2. Germline V gene lookup returns CDR1 SGHAT and CDR2 FQNNGV. The CDR3 has 15 residues. V trimming: 5 bases; J trimming: 2 bases; junction bases outside the gene matches: 9. The CDR3 DNA sequence: TGTGCCAGCAGCGAAGGAGGCGGGAGCGCCTACGAGCAGTACTTC. This gives the protein CASSEGGGSAYEQYF.

This clonotype was detected once. This chain connects TRBV5-5 to TRBJ2-3; the D gene is possibly TRBD1 (6 bases). Per germline, CDR1 SGHKS and CDR2 YYEKEE (reference sequence). Trimming stripped 2 bases from V and 1 base from J, with 17 bases between. This CDR3 region has 17 residues. The CDR3 is CASSLAPSGQRTDTQYF. The CDR3, as DNA: TGTGCCAGCAGCTTAGCCCCCTCCGGACAGCGCACAGATACGCAGTATTTT.

The chain recombines TRBV12-3 or TRBV12-4 with TRBJ1-2, with 8 bases fitting TRBD1. The CDR3 is made up of 13 amino acids. Losses at the gene ends were 6 bases for V and 8 bases for J; bases not matched to a gene: 8. CDR3 bases: TGTGCCAGCAGCTCAGGGGGCGCCTGGGGCTACACCTTC. This sequence encodes CASSSGGAWGYTF.

The chain recombines TRBV4-2 with TRBJ2-7; D gene uncertain. The CDR3 covers 15 residues. Germline lookup yields CDR1 LGHNA and CDR2 YNFKEQ. Trimming removed 5 bases from V and 1 base from J, with 15 bases in between. Here the CDR3 reads CASSATAASSYEQYF. The CDR3 region has the DNA TGTGCCAGCAGCGCGACTGCCGCATCGTCCTACGAGCAGTACTTC.

In DNA, the CDR3 is TGTGCCTGGTCGACCGGGACAGGGGGGCAGCCCCAGCATTTT. As protein: CAWSTGTGGQPQHF. The chain has TRBV30 and TRBJ1-5, with 11 bases fitting TRBD1. The CDR3 contains 14 residues. Unmatched junction bases numbered 7, after V lost 5 bases and J lost 7 bases. Germline loops: CDR1 GTSNPN, CDR2 SVGIG (reference sequence).

This clonotype was recorded once. The CDR3, as DNA: TGTGCCTGGAGCTATACAGGGCACGGTGGCTACACCTTC. Translated: CAWSYTGHGGYTF. V usage is TRBV30 and J usage is TRBJ1-2, with D maybe TRBD1 (6 bases). Germline-derived CDR1 and CDR2 are GTSNPN and SVGIG (reference sequence). Trimming pared 3 bases from V and 7 bases from J, leaving 15 bases between. This CDR3 region has 13 residues.